A single sample gave rise to the 11 T cell receptor beta chains below, sequenced in a study of T cells in Graves' hyperthyroidism and ophthalmopathy. Amplified TCR beta CDR3 regions came from RNA transcripts. Using the HTBI primer set, a first-round RT-PCR was run on the TCR CDR3. TCRdb fed the multiplex PCR reads into MiXCR, producing one record per CDR3 protein. The profile shows more than 300,000 distinct CDR3 sequences, roughly 15% of them singletons. The sequenced sample consisted of blood. These receptors all come from a woman between 25 and 40 years old with Graves' hyperthyroidism that later progressed to Graves' ophthalmopathy.

The table lists this clonotype with many counts. The chain employs TRBV5-1 and TRBJ1-5, with TRBD1 matching 10 bases. The CDR3 is made up of 15 amino acids. Germline values: CDR1 SGHRS, CDR2 YFSETQ. V trimming: 0 bases; J trimming: 6 bases; junction bases outside the gene matches: 3. The CDR3: CASSLGQGAGQPQHF. The CDR3 bases are TGCGCCAGCAGCTTGGGACAGGGGGCAGGTCAGCCCCAGCATTTT. The complete variable domain, with remaining parts taken from reference TRBV5-1 and TRBJ1-5, reads KAGVTQTPRYLIKTRGQQVTLSCSPISGHRSVSWYQQTPGQGLQFLFEYFSETQRNKGNFPGRFSGRQFSNSRSEMNVSTLELGDSALYLCASSLGQGAGQPQHFGDGTRLSIL.

This clonotype was recorded many times. The chain recombines TRBV24-1 with TRBJ2-1; 7 bases are a match to TRBD2. CDR3 size: 15 residues. The J segment lost 6 bases and the V segment lost 0 bases, leaving 4 bases of the junction unmatched. From germline, CDR1 is KGHDR and CDR2 SFDVKD. CDR3 coding DNA: TGTGCCACCAGTGATTTGGCGGGAGAAAGCAATGAGCAGTTCTTC. It is translated as CATSDLAGESNEQFF.

The V and J genes are TRBV3-1 and TRBJ2-2; tentatively, D is TRBD1 (6 bases). V was clipped by 5 bases and J by 4 bases, with 17 bases between them. Germline CDR1 and CDR2: LGHDT and YNNKEL (reference sequence). The CDR3 has 16 residues. Written as DNA, the CDR3 is TGTGCCAGCAGCGCCGGTTCAGGGGATATCACCGGGGAGCTGTTTTTT. Amino acid sequence: CASSAGSGDITGELFF.

This clonotype was picked up a small number of times. V and J are TRBV15 and TRBJ2-1; D perhaps matches TRBD2 (5 bases). The ends were cut back, 1 base at V and 5 bases at J, with 12 bases in the middle. Germline V lookup: CDR1 LNHNV, CDR2 YYDKDF (reference sequence). The CDR3 contains 15 residues. The CDR3, as DNA: TGTGCCACCAGCAGAGTTCAAAGAGGGAACAATGAGCAGTTCTTC. Protein sequence: CATSRVQRGNNEQFF.

This clonotype has a count of ten or more. The chain joins TRBV28 to TRBJ1-5; D not resolved. CDR3 length: 15 residues. The ends were cut back, 2 bases at V and 6 bases at J, with 14 bases in the middle. Germline V gene sequence: CDR1 MDHEN, CDR2 SYDVKM. CDR3: CASSLRREVVQPQHF. The DNA for the CDR3 is TGTGCCAGCAGTTTAAGGAGGGAGGTCGTTCAGCCCCAGCATTTT.

This clonotype was picked up a small number of times. The chain links TRBV5-1 to TRBJ2-1, with 10 bases aligning to TRBD1. The CDR3 runs to 15 residues. Germline V gene sequence: CDR1 SGHRS, CDR2 YFSETQ. V lost 4 bases, J lost 4 bases, and 5 bases stayed unmatched. This CDR3 is CASSPGTGVYNEQFF. The CDR3 bases are TGCGCCAGCAGCCCCGGGACAGGGGTTTACAATGAGCAGTTCTTC.

This clonotype has a count of ten or more. The chain joins TRBV15 to TRBJ2-2; 7 bases align to TRBD1. J lost 3 bases, V lost 2 bases, and 0 bases had no gene match. This CDR3 has 14 residues. In germline, CDR1 is LNHNV, CDR2 YYDKDF (reference sequence). The CDR3 spells CATSRQGDTGELFF. Written as DNA, the CDR3 is TGTGCCACCAGCAGACAGGGGGACACCGGGGAGCTGTTTTTT. The complete variable domain, with remaining parts taken from reference TRBV15 and TRBJ2-2, reads DAMVIQNPRYQVTQFGKPVTLSCSQTLNHNVMYWYQQKSSQAPKLLFHYYDKDFNNEADTPDNFQSRRPNTSFCFLDIRSPGLGDTAMYLCATSRQGDTGELFFGEGSRLTVL.

Concerning this clonotype itself: A clone one base away is much larger, so this may be a read error. The chain recombines TRBV7-2 with TRBJ2-7, with D possibly TRBD1 on 5 matching bases. Germline V gene lookup returns CDR1 SGHTA and CDR2 FQGNSA. Trimming left V 5 bases short and J 3 bases short, with 14 bases between. The CDR3 runs to 14 residues. The CDR3 region has the DNA TGTGCCAGCAGCCGGAAAAGGGGCAGCTACGAGCAGTACTTC. It codes for CASSRKRGSYEQYF.

The sample holds a few counts of this clonotype. V is TRBV3-1 and J is TRBJ1-2; 11 nucleotides agree with TRBD1. Germline assignment: CDR1 LGHDT and CDR2 YNNKEL (reference sequence). V shed 6 bases, J shed 5 bases, and the junction held 11 bases outside the gene matches. The CDR3 runs to 16 residues. The CDR3 nucleotides read TGTGCCAGCAGACCCGGGACAGGGGGTATTCTGTATGGCTACACCTTC. This encodes CASRPGTGGILYGYTF.

This clonotype was seen a few times. The V call is TRBV27, the J call TRBJ2-1; 7 nucleotides agree with TRBD1. V lost 5 bases to trimming and J lost 9 bases; unmatched junction nucleotides: 4. From germline, CDR1 is MNHEY and CDR2 SMNVEV (reference sequence). The CDR3 is 12 amino acids. Written as DNA, the CDR3 is TGTGCCAGCAGTCTCGACAGGGTTGAGCAGTTCTTC. It codes for CASSLDRVEQFF.

This clonotype has only a few counts. This clone may be a read error of a much larger clone one base away. This chain connects TRBV2 to TRBJ2-7; D is uncertain. This CDR3 has 10 residues. Germline values: CDR1 SNHLY, CDR2 FYNNEI. Between the trimmed V and J ends, which lost 7 bases and 3 bases, there was a span of 4 bases. The CDR3 sequence is CASKNYEQYF. CDR3 bases: TGTGCCAGCAAAAACTACGAGCAGTACTTC.